This T cell receptor beta chain was sequenced during a study of early T cells in non-severe SARS-CoV-2 infection. One entry per CDR3 protein results from TCRdb running MiXCR on the 5' RACE reads. The sample lists approximately 81,000 distinct CDR3 sequences, approximately 13% occurring once. This CDR3 has 15 residues. J lost 5 bases, V lost 3 bases, and 7 bases had no gene match. Germline values: CDR1 DFQATT, CDR2 SNEGSKA (reference sequence). The source is an adult who was a healthcare worker with PCR-confirmed SARS-CoV-2 infection or an uninfected control (not recorded which). Sequencing used whole blood. The chain joins TRBV20-1 to TRBJ1-4; 9 positions match TRBD1. This CDR3 is CSASFPGTGNEKLFF. The CDR3 DNA is TGCAGTGCTAGTTTCCCCGGGACAGGGAATGAAAAACTGTTTTTT.